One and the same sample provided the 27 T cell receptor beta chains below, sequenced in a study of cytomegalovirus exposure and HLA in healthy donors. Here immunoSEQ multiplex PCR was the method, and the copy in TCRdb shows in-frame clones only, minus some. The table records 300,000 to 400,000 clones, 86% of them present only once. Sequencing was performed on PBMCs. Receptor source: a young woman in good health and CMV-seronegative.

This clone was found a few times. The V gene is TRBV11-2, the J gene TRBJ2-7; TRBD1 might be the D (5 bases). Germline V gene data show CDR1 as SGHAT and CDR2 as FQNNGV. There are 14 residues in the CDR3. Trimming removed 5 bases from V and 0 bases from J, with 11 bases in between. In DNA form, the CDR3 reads TGTGCCAGCAGCCAGACAGTAAACTCCTACGAGCAGTACTTC. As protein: CASSQTVNSYEQYF.

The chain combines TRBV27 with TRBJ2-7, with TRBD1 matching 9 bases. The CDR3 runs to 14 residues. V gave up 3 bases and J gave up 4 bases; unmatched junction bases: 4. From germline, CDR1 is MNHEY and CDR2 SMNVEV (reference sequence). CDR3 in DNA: TGTGCCAGCAGTTTCGGGACAGGGCTTTACGAGCAGTACTTC. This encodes CASSFGTGLYEQYF.

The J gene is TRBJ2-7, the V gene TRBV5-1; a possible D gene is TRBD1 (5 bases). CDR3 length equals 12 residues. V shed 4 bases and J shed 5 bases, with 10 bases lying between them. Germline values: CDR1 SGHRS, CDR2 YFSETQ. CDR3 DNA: TGCGCCAGCAGCATAACAGGCCACGAGCAGTACTTC. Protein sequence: CASSITGHEQYF.

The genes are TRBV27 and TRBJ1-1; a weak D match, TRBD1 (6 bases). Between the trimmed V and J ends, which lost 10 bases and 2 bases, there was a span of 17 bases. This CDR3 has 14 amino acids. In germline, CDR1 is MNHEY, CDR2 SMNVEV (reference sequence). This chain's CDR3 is CATKRGQFNTEAFF. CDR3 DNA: TGTGCCACGAAAAGAGGACAGTTTAACACTGAAGCTTTCTTT.

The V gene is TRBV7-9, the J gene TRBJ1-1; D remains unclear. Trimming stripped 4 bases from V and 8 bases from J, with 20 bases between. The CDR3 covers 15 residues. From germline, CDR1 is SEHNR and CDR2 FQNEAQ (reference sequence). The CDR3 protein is CASSWADPGKGEAFF. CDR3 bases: TGTGCCAGCAGCTGGGCGGATCCCGGGAAGGGCGAAGCTTTCTTT.

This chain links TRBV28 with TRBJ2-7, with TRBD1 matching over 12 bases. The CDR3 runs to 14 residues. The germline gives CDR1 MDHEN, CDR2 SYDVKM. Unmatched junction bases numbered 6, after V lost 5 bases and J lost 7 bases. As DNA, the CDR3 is TGTGCCAGCAGTAGGGACAGGGGGCTTTGGGAGCAGTACTTC. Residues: CASSRDRGLWEQYF.

The CDR3 loop is CASSFGQGRGYTF. CDR3 DNA: TGTGCCAGCAGCTTTGGACAGGGGAGAGGCTACACCTTC. This chain uses TRBV7-3 with TRBJ1-2; TRBD1 matches at 9 bases. The CDR3 spans 13 residues. Germline V lookup: CDR1 SGHTA, CDR2 FQGTGA. V dropped 3 bases and J dropped 8; count of bases not matched to a gene: 4.

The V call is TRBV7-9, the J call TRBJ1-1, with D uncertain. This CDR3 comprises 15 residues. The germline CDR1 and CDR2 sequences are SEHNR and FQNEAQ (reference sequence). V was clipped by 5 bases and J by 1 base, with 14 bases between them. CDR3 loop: CASSPWVGANTEAFF. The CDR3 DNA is TGTGCCAGCAGCCCCTGGGTCGGAGCGAACACTGAAGCTTTCTTT.

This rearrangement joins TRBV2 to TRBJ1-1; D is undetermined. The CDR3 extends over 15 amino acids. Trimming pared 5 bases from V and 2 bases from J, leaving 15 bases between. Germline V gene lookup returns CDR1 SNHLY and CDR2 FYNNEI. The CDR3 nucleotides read TGTGCCAGCAGTCCGAATGCCGACTTCAACACTGAAGCTTTCTTT. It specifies CASSPNADFNTEAFF.

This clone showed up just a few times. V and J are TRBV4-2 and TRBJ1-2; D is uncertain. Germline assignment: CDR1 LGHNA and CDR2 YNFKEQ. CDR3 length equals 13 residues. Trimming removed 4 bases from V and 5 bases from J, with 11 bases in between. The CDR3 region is CASSPRTEYGYTF. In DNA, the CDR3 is TGTGCCAGCAGCCCACGAACTGAATATGGCTACACCTTC.

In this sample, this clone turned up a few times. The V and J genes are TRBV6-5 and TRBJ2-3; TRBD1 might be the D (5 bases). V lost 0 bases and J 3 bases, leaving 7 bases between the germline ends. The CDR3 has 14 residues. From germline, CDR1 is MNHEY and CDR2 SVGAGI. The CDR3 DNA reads TGTGCCAGCAGTTACTCCTCAGGGACAGATACGCAGTATTTT. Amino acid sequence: CASSYSSGTDTQYF.

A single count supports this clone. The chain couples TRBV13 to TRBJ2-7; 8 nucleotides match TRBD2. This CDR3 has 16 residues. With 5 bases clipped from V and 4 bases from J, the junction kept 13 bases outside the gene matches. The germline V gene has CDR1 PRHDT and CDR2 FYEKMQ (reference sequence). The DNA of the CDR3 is TGTGCCAGCAGCCCAGGCAATAGCGGGGCAAGGTACGAGCAGTACTTC. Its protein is CASSPGNSGARYEQYF.

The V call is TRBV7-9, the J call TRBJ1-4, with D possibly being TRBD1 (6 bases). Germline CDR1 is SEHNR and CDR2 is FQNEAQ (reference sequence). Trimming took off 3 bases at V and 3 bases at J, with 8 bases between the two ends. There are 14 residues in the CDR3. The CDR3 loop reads CASSFRTANEKLFF. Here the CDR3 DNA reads TGTGCCAGCAGCTTCAGGACAGCTAATGAAAAACTGTTTTTT. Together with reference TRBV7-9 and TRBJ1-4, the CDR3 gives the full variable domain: DTGVSQNPRHKITKRGQNVTFRCDPISEHNRLYWYRQTLGQGPEFLTYFQNEAQLEKSRLLSDRFSAERPKGSFSTLEIQRTEQGDSAMYLCASSFRTANEKLFFGSGTQLSVL.

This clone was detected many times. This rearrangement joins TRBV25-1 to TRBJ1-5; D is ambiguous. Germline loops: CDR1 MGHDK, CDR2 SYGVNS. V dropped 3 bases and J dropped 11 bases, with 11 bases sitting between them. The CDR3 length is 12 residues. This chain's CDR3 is CASSDIRGAQHF. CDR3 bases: TGTGCCAGCAGTGATATACGGGGAGCCCAGCATTTT.

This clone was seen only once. This CDR3 reads CASSLRDRANYEQYF. CDR3 in DNA: TGTGCCAGCAGTCTCCGGGACAGGGCAAACTACGAGCAGTACTTC. V gene TRBV27 combines with J gene TRBJ2-7; TRBD1 matches 9 bases. V gave up 5 bases and J gave up 3 bases; unmatched junction bases: 8. Germline CDR1 is MNHEY and CDR2 is SMNVEV (reference sequence). The CDR3 covers 15 residues.

For the CDR3, the DNA is TGCGCCAGCAGTGAGGGAGGTGCCGAGCAGTACTTC. This translates into CASSEGGAEQYF. This chain joins TRBV10-1 and TRBJ2-7; possibly TRBD2 for D (5 bases). Trimming pared 2 bases from V and 6 bases from J, leaving 8 bases between. Looked up from germline, CDR1 is WNHNN and CDR2 is SYGVQD (reference sequence). The CDR3 length is 12 residues.

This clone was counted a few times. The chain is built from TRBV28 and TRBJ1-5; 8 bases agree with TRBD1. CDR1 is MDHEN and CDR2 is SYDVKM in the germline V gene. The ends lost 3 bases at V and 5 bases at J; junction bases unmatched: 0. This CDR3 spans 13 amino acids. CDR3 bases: TGTGCCAGCAGTTTCAGGGGGCATCAGCCCCAGCATTTT. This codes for CASSFRGHQPQHF.

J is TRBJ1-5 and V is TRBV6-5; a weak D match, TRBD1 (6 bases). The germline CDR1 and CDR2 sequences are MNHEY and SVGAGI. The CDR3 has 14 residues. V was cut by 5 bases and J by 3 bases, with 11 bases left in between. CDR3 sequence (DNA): TGTGCCAGCAGTCAAACAGGGCTCAATCAGCCCCAGCATTTT. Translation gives CASSQTGLNQPQHF.

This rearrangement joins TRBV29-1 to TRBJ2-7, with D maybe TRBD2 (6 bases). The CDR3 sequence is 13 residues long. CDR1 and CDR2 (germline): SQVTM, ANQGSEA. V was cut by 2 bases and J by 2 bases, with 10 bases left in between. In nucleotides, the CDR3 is TGCAGCGTTGAATCGGGGGTCGCCTACGAGCAGTACTTC. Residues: CSVESGVAYEQYF.

CDR3 bases: TGTGCCAGCAGCCCCCGGGACAGCCTTAATGAAAAACTGTTTTTT. This translates into CASSPRDSLNEKLFF. The chain recombines TRBV7-9 with TRBJ1-4; 7 nucleotides match TRBD1. This CDR3 comprises 15 residues. J was trimmed by 4 bases and V by 5 bases; bases with no gene match: 7. Germline V gene data show CDR1 as SEHNR and CDR2 as FQNEAQ (reference sequence).

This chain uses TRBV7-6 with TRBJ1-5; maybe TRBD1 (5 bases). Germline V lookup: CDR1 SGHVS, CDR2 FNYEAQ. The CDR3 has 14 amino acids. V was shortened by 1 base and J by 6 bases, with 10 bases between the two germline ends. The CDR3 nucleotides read TGTGCCAGCAGCTTAGACAGGTTGGGTCAGCCCCAGCATTTT. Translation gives CASSLDRLGQPQHF.

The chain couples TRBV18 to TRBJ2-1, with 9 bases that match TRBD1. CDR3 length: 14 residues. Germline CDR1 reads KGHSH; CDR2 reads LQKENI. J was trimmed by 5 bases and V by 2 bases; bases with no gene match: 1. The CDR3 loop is CASSPGDRDNEQFF. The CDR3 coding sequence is TGTGCCAGCTCACCAGGGGACAGGGACAATGAGCAGTTCTTC.

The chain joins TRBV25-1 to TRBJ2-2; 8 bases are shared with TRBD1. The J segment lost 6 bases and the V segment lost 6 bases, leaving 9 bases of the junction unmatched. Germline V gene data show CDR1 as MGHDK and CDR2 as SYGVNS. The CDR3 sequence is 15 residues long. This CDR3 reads CASRTGGSGSGELFF. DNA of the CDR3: TGTGCCAGCAGAACAGGGGGTAGTGGTTCCGGGGAGCTGTTTTTT. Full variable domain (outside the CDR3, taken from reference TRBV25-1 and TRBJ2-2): EADIYQTPRYLVIGTGKKITLECSQTMGHDKMYWYQQDPGMELHLIHYSYGVNSTEKGDLSSESTVSRIRTEHFPLTLESARPSHTSQYLCASRTGGSGSGELFFGEGSRLTVL.

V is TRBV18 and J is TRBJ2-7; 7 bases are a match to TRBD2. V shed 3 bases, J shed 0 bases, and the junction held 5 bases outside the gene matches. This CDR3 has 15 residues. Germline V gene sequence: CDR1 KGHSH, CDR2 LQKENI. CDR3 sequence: CASSPRDYSSYEQYF. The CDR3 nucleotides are TGTGCCAGCTCACCGCGGGACTATTCCTCCTACGAGCAGTACTTC. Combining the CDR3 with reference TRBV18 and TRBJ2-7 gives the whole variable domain NAGVMQNPRHLVRRRGQEARLRCSPMKGHSHVYWYRQLPEEGLKFMVYLQKENIIDESGMPKERFSAEFPKEGPSILRIQQVVRGDSAAYFCASSPRDYSSYEQYFGPGTRLTVT.

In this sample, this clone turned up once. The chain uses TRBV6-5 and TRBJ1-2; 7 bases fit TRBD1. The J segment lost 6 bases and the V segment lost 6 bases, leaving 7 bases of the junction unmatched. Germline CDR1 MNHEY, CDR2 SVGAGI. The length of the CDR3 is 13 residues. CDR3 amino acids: CASSRDRVDGYTF. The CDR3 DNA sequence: TGTGCCAGCAGCCGCGACAGGGTAGATGGCTACACCTTC.

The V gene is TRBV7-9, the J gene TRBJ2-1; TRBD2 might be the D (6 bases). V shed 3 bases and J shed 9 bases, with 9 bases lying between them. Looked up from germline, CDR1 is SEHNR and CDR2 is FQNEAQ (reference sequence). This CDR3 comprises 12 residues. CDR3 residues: CASSFPGLEQFF. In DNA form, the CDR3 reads TGTGCCAGCAGCTTCCCGGGACTTGAGCAGTTCTTC. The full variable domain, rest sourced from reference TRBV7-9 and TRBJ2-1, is DTGVSQNPRHKITKRGQNVTFRCDPISEHNRLYWYRQTLGQGPEFLTYFQNEAQLEKSRLLSDRFSAERPKGSFSTLEIQRTEQGDSAMYLCASSFPGLEQFFGPGTRLTVL.

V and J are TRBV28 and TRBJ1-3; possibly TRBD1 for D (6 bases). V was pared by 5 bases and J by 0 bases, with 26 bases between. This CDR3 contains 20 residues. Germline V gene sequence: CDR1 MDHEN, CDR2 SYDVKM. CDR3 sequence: CASSETGHLTVRGSGNTIYF. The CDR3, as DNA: TGTGCCAGCAGTGAGACGGGACACCTTACAGTCAGAGGCTCTGGAAACACCATATATTTT.